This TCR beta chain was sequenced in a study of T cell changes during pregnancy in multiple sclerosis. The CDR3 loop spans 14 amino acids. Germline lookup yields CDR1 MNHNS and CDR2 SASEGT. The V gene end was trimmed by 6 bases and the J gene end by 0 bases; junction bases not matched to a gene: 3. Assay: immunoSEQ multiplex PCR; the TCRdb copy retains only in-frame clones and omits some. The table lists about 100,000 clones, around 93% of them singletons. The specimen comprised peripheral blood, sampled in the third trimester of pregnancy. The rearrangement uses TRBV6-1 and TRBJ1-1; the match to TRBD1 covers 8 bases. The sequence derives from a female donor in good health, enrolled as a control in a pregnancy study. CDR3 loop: CASRRQGMNTEAFF. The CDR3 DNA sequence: TGTGCCAGCAGACGACAGGGGATGAACACTGAAGCTTTCTTT.